This is a list of T cell receptor beta chains from one sample in a study of OX40 agonist ivuxolimab in advanced cancers. TCRdb's table, derived via immunoSEQ multiplex PCR, lists solely in-frame clones and lacks some. This table has about 77,000 clones, approximately 87% appearing once. This material consisted of CD4+ or CD8+ T cells sorted from blood, taken in a trial of the OX40 agonist ivuxolimab. The receptors here all came from an adult with an advanced solid tumor such as melanoma, head and neck, liver or kidney cancer. CDR3s include the opening cysteine and the closing phenylalanine or tryptophan. The D gene is left open where the match is weak. The size of a clone is reported for some rows only, either as once, few or many, or as a class for expanded clones.

V gene: TRBV30; D gene: TRBD2; J gene: TRBJ2-7; clone size: NA; CDR3 protein: CAWRPLLAGGPYEQYF; CDR3 DNA: TGTGCCTGGAGGCCCCTACTAGCGGGAGGGCCTTACGAGCAGTACTTC
V gene: TRBV5-1; D gene: TRBD2; J gene: TRBJ2-1; clone size: NA; CDR3 protein: CASSKAGGSYNEQFF; CDR3 DNA: TGCGCCAGCAGCAAGGCGGGAGGGTCCTACAATGAGCAGTTCTTC
V gene: TRBV7-6; D gene: TRBD2; J gene: TRBJ2-3; clone size: NA; CDR3 protein: CASSLVTSGGGPTDTQYF; CDR3 DNA: TGTGCCAGCAGCTTAGTGACTAGCGGGGGGGGTCCCACAGATACGCAGTATTTT
V gene: TRBV19; D gene: NA; J gene: TRBJ1-1; clone size: NA; CDR3 protein: CASSIPLGGKAEAFF; CDR3 DNA: TGTGCCAGTAGTATCCCACTTGGGGGGAAGGCTGAAGCTTTCTTT
V gene: TRBV7-9; D gene: TRBD1; J gene: TRBJ2-2; clone size: NA; CDR3 protein: CASSLVGTGSGELFF; CDR3 DNA: TGTGCCAGCAGCTTAGTGGGGACAGGGTCCGGGGAGCTGTTTTTT
V gene: TRBV19; D gene: NA; J gene: TRBJ2-3; clone size: NA; CDR3 protein: CASSTGPTDTQYF; CDR3 DNA: TGTGCCAGTAGTACAGGTCCCACAGATACGCAGTATTTT
V gene: TRBV25-1; D gene: NA; J gene: TRBJ1-1; clone size: NA; CDR3 protein: CASTSRRRNTEAFF; CDR3 DNA: TGTGCCAGCACCTCGAGACGGAGAAACACTGAAGCTTTCTTT
V gene: TRBV30; D gene: NA; J gene: TRBJ1-5; clone size: once; CDR3 protein: CAWSPELNQPQHF; CDR3 DNA: TGTGCCTGGAGTCCGGAGCTGAATCAGCCCCAGCATTTT
V gene: TRBV15; D gene: NA; J gene: TRBJ1-3; clone size: NA; CDR3 protein: CATSRGGSSGNTIYF; CDR3 DNA: TGTGCCACCAGCAGAGGTGGGAGCTCTGGAAACACCATATATTTT
V gene: TRBV7-9; D gene: NA; J gene: TRBJ1-3; clone size: NA; CDR3 protein: CASSLGGRINTIYF; CDR3 DNA: TGTGCCAGCAGCTTAGGGGGCAGAATCAACACCATATATTTT
V gene: TRBV2; D gene: NA; J gene: TRBJ2-3; clone size: once; CDR3 protein: CASSEVGPDTQYF; CDR3 DNA: TGTGCCAGCAGTGAAGTGGGGCCAGATACGCAGTATTTT
V gene: TRBV5-6; D gene: TRBD1; J gene: TRBJ1-5; clone size: NA; CDR3 protein: CASSLGTGGSNQPQHF; CDR3 DNA: TGTGCCAGCAGCTTGGGGACAGGGGGTAGCAATCAGCCCCAGCATTTT
V gene: TRBV28; D gene: NA; J gene: TRBJ1-5; clone size: NA; CDR3 protein: CASSKGGHQPQHF; CDR3 DNA: TGTGCCAGCAGCAAGGGGGGACATCAGCCCCAGCATTTT
V gene: TRBV27; D gene: NA; J gene: TRBJ2-7; clone size: NA; CDR3 protein: CASSFRRQPPSYEQYF; CDR3 DNA: TGTGCCAGCAGTTTCCGCAGACAGCCTCCCTCCTACGAGCAGTACTTC
V gene: TRBV21-1; D gene: NA; J gene: TRBJ2-5; clone size: NA; CDR3 protein: CASSKRDCLETQYF; CDR3 DNA: TGTGCCAGCAGCAAACGGGACTGCTTGGAGACCCAGTACTTC
V gene: TRBV15; D gene: TRBD1; J gene: TRBJ1-1; clone size: once; CDR3 protein: CATAQRGRVTEAFF; CDR3 DNA: TGTGCCACCGCTCAGAGGGGGCGTGTGACTGAAGCTTTCTTT
V gene: TRBV10-2; D gene: TRBD1; J gene: TRBJ1-2; clone size: once; CDR3 protein: CASSESDRGPYGYTF; CDR3 DNA: TGCGCCAGCAGTGAGTCTGACAGGGGACCCTATGGCTACACCTTC
V gene: TRBV28; D gene: TRBD1; J gene: TRBJ1-4; clone size: once; CDR3 protein: CASSSRTGRRVNEKLFF; CDR3 DNA: TGTGCCAGCAGTTCGAGGACAGGGCGGCGGGTTAATGAAAAACTGTTTTTT
V gene: TRBV2; D gene: NA; J gene: TRBJ2-3; clone size: NA; CDR3 protein: CASSEARPDTQYF; CDR3 DNA: TGTGCCAGCAGTGAAGCGCGTCCAGATACGCAGTATTTT
V gene: TRBV29-1; D gene: NA; J gene: TRBJ1-4; clone size: NA; CDR3 protein: CSVRMSANEKLFF; CDR3 DNA: TGCAGCGTACGGATGTCAGCTAATGAAAAACTGTTTTTT
V gene: TRBV11-2; D gene: TRBD1; J gene: TRBJ2-7; clone size: once; CDR3 protein: CASSADRVGYEQYF; CDR3 DNA: TGTGCCAGCAGCGCCGACAGGGTAGGCTACGAGCAGTACTTC
V gene: TRBV2; D gene: TRBD2; J gene: TRBJ2-3; clone size: NA; CDR3 protein: CASSVVAGNTDTQYF; CDR3 DNA: TGTGCCAGCAGTGTAGTAGCGGGAAACACAGATACGCAGTATTTT
V gene: TRBV25-1; D gene: TRBD1; J gene: TRBJ2-2; clone size: NA; CDR3 protein: CATSGQGAGELFF; CDR3 DNA: TGTGCCACCTCGGGACAGGGGGCCGGGGAGCTGTTTTTT
V gene: TRBV29-1; D gene: NA; J gene: TRBJ1-1; clone size: NA; CDR3 protein: CSVLRPGGEVFTEAFF; CDR3 DNA: TGCAGCGTCCTTCGCCCCGGAGGGGAGGTATTCACTGAAGCTTTCTTT
V gene: TRBV5-5; D gene: NA; J gene: TRBJ1-3; clone size: NA; CDR3 protein: CASSLLVGPNWGNTIYF; CDR3 DNA: TGTGCCAGCAGCTTGCTCGTGGGCCCTAATTGGGGAAACACCATATATTTT
V gene: TRBV18; D gene: TRBD1; J gene: TRBJ1-5; clone size: NA; CDR3 protein: CASSPETGGEYPQHF; CDR3 DNA: TGTGCCAGCTCACCAGAAACAGGGGGAGAATATCCCCAGCATTTT
V gene: TRBV29-1; D gene: TRBD1; J gene: TRBJ1-4; clone size: NA; CDR3 protein: CSVPGQGASNEKLFF; CDR3 DNA: TGCAGCGTCCCGGGACAGGGGGCTTCTAATGAAAAACTGTTTTTT
V gene: TRBV6-5; D gene: NA; J gene: TRBJ2-2; clone size: NA; CDR3 protein: CASTQYGRTGELFF; CDR3 DNA: TGTGCCAGCACCCAATATGGGAGAACCGGGGAGCTGTTTTTT
V gene: TRBV25-1; D gene: NA; J gene: TRBJ2-7; clone size: once; CDR3 protein: CASSLAQPPYEQYF; CDR3 DNA: TGTGCCAGCAGCCTCGCGCAGCCTCCCTACGAGCAGTACTTC
V gene: TRBV29-1; D gene: NA; J gene: TRBJ1-2; clone size: NA; CDR3 protein: CSVVKGSGNYGYTF; CDR3 DNA: TGCAGCGTGGTCAAGGGGTCGGGTAACTATGGCTACACCTTC
V gene: TRBV7-8; D gene: NA; J gene: TRBJ2-7; clone size: NA; CDR3 protein: CASSLAGGFTYEQYF; CDR3 DNA: TGTGCCAGCAGCTTAGCGGGGGGTTTTACCTACGAGCAGTACTTC
V gene: TRBV5-1; D gene: NA; J gene: TRBJ2-5; clone size: NA; CDR3 protein: CASSLPQETQYF; CDR3 DNA: TGCGCCAGCAGCTTGCCCCAAGAGACCCAGTACTTC
V gene: TRBV2; D gene: NA; J gene: TRBJ2-5; clone size: NA; CDR3 protein: CASKRAVSLQETQYF; CDR3 DNA: TGTGCCAGCAAGAGGGCCGTTTCCCTACAAGAGACCCAGTACTTC
V gene: TRBV7-6; D gene: TRBD2; J gene: TRBJ2-3; clone size: once; CDR3 protein: CASSSGTSGRAADTQYF; CDR3 DNA: TGTGCCAGCAGCTCCGGGACTAGCGGGAGGGCCGCAGATACGCAGTATTTT
V gene: TRBV14; D gene: NA; J gene: TRBJ2-5; clone size: NA; CDR3 protein: CASSPSGLRGETQYF; CDR3 DNA: TGTGCCAGCAGCCCGAGCGGACTCCGGGGAGAGACCCAGTACTTC
V gene: TRBV28; D gene: NA; J gene: TRBJ2-7; clone size: NA; CDR3 protein: CASSSPGDSPYEQYF; CDR3 DNA: TGTGCCAGCAGCTCTCCAGGGGACTCGCCCTACGAGCAGTACTTC
V gene: TRBV5-1; D gene: NA; J gene: TRBJ1-1; clone size: NA; CDR3 protein: CASSRGTSNTEAFF; CDR3 DNA: TGCGCCAGCAGCCGGGGGACATCCAACACTGAAGCTTTCTTT
V gene: TRBV6-1; D gene: TRBD2; J gene: TRBJ2-3; clone size: NA; CDR3 protein: CASSEKFGGRTDTQYF; CDR3 DNA: TGTGCCAGCAGTGAGAAGTTCGGCGGGAGAACAGATACGCAGTATTTT